Shown below are 17 T cell receptor beta chains from a single sample sequenced in a study of identical twins. One entry per CDR3 protein, called by TCRdb with MiXCR from the 5' RACE reads. Altogether some 600,000 distinct CDR3 sequences are present, just over 7% being singletons, with the ten largest covering roughly 1.5%. The data also belong to a second study, concerning yellow fever vaccine responses in identical twins.

The sample comprised PBMCs. The receptors come from a woman younger than 35 in good health.

The rearrangement joins TRBV9 to TRBJ2-7; possible D gene TRBD2, 6 bases. Trimming cost V 4 bases and J 0 bases, with 11 bases left between them. This CDR3 region has 14 residues. CDR1 is SGDLS and CDR2 is YYNGEE in the germline V gene. The DNA for the CDR3 is TGTGCCAGCAGCCAGACTAGTGACTCCTACGAGCAGTACTTC. This gives the protein CASSQTSDSYEQYF.

This clonotype was seen a handful of times. The V call is TRBV28, the J call TRBJ1-1; D remains ambiguous. Germline V lookup: CDR1 MDHEN, CDR2 SYDVKM. The V end lost 5 bases, the J end lost 0 bases, and 10 bases lay between the germline ends. This CDR3 has 14 residues. Here the CDR3 DNA reads TGTGCCAGCAGTGGGCCGGTCATGAACACTGAAGCTTTCTTT. Amino acid sequence: CASSGPVMNTEAFF.

This clonotype was observed many times. The genes are TRBV28 and TRBJ2-3; possibly TRBD1 for D (5 bases). The V end lost 4 bases, the J end lost 4 bases, and 9 bases lay between the germline ends. The CDR3 loop spans 13 amino acids. CDR1 and CDR2 (germline): MDHEN, SYDVKM. The chain's CDR3 is CASSSRVPDTQYF. The CDR3 DNA reads as TGTGCCAGCAGTTCCAGGGTCCCAGATACGCAGTATTTT. The full variable domain, its missing parts supplied by reference TRBV28 and TRBJ2-3, is DVKVTQSSRYLVKRTGEKVFLECVQDMDHENMFWYRQDPGLGLRLIYFSYDVKMKEKGDIPEGYSVSREKKERFSLILESASTNQTSMYLCASSSRVPDTQYFGPGTRLTVL.

The CDR3 loop reads CASSLGSGHPLNEQFF. DNA for the CDR3: TGTGCCAGCAGCTTAGGGAGCGGCCACCCCCTCAATGAGCAGTTCTTC. The rearrangement links TRBV5-6 to TRBJ2-1; the D gene is possibly TRBD2 (5 bases). Germline values: CDR1 SGHDT, CDR2 YYEEEE. V was trimmed by 2 bases and J by 6 bases, leaving 18 bases between them. There are 16 residues in the CDR3.

The J gene is TRBJ2-7, the V gene TRBV3-1; no reliable D call. The CDR3 runs to 11 residues. Trimming left V 1 base short and J 5 bases short, with 3 bases between. CDR1 LGHDT and CDR2 YNNKEL come from the germline V gene (reference sequence). CDR3 region: CASSQGNEQYV. DNA of the CDR3: TGTGCCAGCAGCCAAGGTAACGAGCAGTACGTC.

J is TRBJ2-1 and V is TRBV12-3 or TRBV12-4, with D unresolved. V shed 7 bases and J shed 4 bases, with 20 bases lying between them. CDR3 length: 16 amino acids. The CDR3 sequence: CASTEDGPVGYNEQFF. DNA for the CDR3: TGTGCCAGCACTGAAGACGGACCGGTGGGTTACAATGAGCAGTTCTTC.

V gene TRBV12-3 or TRBV12-4 combines with J gene TRBJ1-2; 8 nucleotides match TRBD1. This CDR3 is built from 14 residues. The trim removed 3 bases at V and 6 bases at J, leaving 6 bases unmatched. The CDR3 here is CASSFATGVDGYTF. In nucleotides, the CDR3 is TGTGCCAGCAGTTTCGCGACAGGGGTGGATGGCTACACCTTC.

The chain joins TRBV4-1 to TRBJ2-1; D is possibly TRBD2 (5 bases). CDR1 is MGHRA, CDR2 YSYEKL, per germline. CDR3 length: 19 amino acids. The V end lost 0 bases, the J end lost 3 bases, and 21 bases lay between the germline ends. The CDR3 coding sequence is TGCGCCAGCAGCCAAGATGGGTGGAGGATCTCCACCCTCTACAATGAGCAGTTCTTC. The encoded protein is CASSQDGWRISTLYNEQFF.

The J gene is TRBJ2-1, the V gene TRBV10-3, with D possibly matching TRBD2 (6 bases). The CDR3 spans 12 residues. The V and J ends lost 0 bases and 12 bases respectively, with 9 bases between them. CDR1 is ENHRY, CDR2 SYGVKD, per germline. CDR3 DNA: TGTGCCATCAGTGAGTCGACGGGGGTGCAGTTCTTC. This encodes CAISESTGVQFF.

This clonotype was observed a handful of times. The chain carries TRBV27 and TRBJ1-5; D is ambiguous. From germline, CDR1 is MNHEY and CDR2 SMNVEV (reference sequence). V shed 3 bases and J shed 7 bases, with 10 bases lying between them. The CDR3 contains 13 residues. CDR3 amino acids: CASSFGRQQPQHF. The DNA for the CDR3 is TGTGCCAGCAGTTTCGGGAGGCAGCAGCCCCAGCATTTT.

This clonotype was picked up many times. The chain recombines TRBV20-1 with TRBJ2-3; no firm D call. The V and J ends lost 4 bases and 4 bases respectively, with 6 bases between them. The length of the CDR3 is 11 residues. Germline V lookup: CDR1 DFQATT, CDR2 SNEGSKA (reference sequence). CDR3 sequence (DNA): TGCAGTGCTACAGGTCCAGATACGCAGTATTTT. This codes for CSATGPDTQYF.

This sequence joins TRBV14 and TRBJ2-5; D not resolved. This CDR3 has 16 residues. Germline-derived CDR1 and CDR2 are SGHDN and FVKESK. Trimming removed 1 base from V and 2 bases from J, with 14 bases in between. The CDR3 region has the DNA TGTGCCAGCAGCCAAGTTAGCCCACCTTTACAAGAGACCCAGTACTTC. Amino acid sequence: CASSQVSPPLQETQYF.

This clonotype was counted many times. This sequence joins TRBV5-6 and TRBJ1-2; D is ambiguous. Deletions cut 1 base from V and 4 bases from J, with 5 bases between. The CDR3 extends over 12 amino acids. The V gene's germline CDR1 is SGHDT and CDR2 YYEEEE. DNA for the CDR3: TGTGCCAGCAGCTTGTTCAGCTATGGCTACACCTTC. This encodes CASSLFSYGYTF.

The table lists this clonotype with many counts. V gene TRBV29-1 combines with J gene TRBJ2-2; D may be TRBD1 (6 bases). Trimming took 6 bases from V and 6 from J, leaving 11 bases between them. Germline V gives CDR1 SQVTM, CDR2 ANQGSEA. This CDR3 region has 12 residues. The CDR3 is CSVTQGPGELFF. Written as DNA, the CDR3 is TGCAGCGTGACACAGGGCCCCGGGGAGCTGTTTTTT.

The chain is built from TRBV7-9 and TRBJ2-3, with D hard to call. Germline CDR1 is SEHNR and CDR2 is FQNEAQ (reference sequence). The CDR3 has 12 amino acids. The V end lost 5 bases, the J end lost 8 bases, and 11 bases lay between the germline ends. The CDR3 DNA reads as TGTGCCAGCAGCAGAAGCCTCGGTACGCAGTATTTT. Its protein product is CASSRSLGTQYF.

The chain recombines TRBV7-9 with TRBJ2-7; D is unclear. With 4 bases removed from V and 1 base from J, the gap between germline ends came to 8 bases. The CDR3 spans 13 residues. Germline CDR1 reads SEHNR; CDR2 reads FQNEAQ (reference sequence). CDR3 in DNA: TGTGCCAGCAGCTCTTTGGCGTCCTACGAGCAGTACTTC. Its protein product is CASSSLASYEQYF.

The rearrangement links TRBV7-9 to TRBJ2-1; 9 positions match TRBD1. The length of the CDR3 is 17 residues. Germline V gives CDR1 SEHNR, CDR2 FQNEAQ (reference sequence). With 5 bases clipped from V and 1 base from J, the junction kept 9 bases outside the gene matches. CDR3 nucleotide sequence: TGTGCCAGCAGCACAAGAATACAGGGGGCATCCTACAATGAGCAGTTCTTC. Amino acids: CASSTRIQGASYNEQFF.